This is a list of T cell receptor beta chains from one sample in a study of vaccination and CD4 T cells after COVID-19. Their specific antigens are unknown. One entry per CDR3 protein, called by TCRdb with MiXCR from the PCR reads. This sample carries some 8,900 distinct CDR3 sequences, around 30% of them seen once, and the ten largest clones take 6.5% to 9%. Sequencing used CD4+ T cells from blood, cultured in vitro. All receptors derive from a human donor in good health. Both conserved end residues are part of each CDR3. D genes are given only for firm matches. Clone size is not always given. Where it is, it says once, few, many or a class for expanded clones.

CDR3aa	CDR3nt	abundance	j_gene	d_gene	v_gene
CASRLAGVRTGELFF	TGTGCCAGCAGGCTAGCGGGAGTGAGGACCGGGGAGCTGTTTTTT	NA	TRBJ2-2	TRBD2	TRBV6-2/TRBV6-3
CAHDRAGIYEQYF	TGTGCCCATGACCGGGCGGGGATCTACGAGCAGTACTTC	NA	TRBJ2-7	NA	TRBV30
CASTFQGQGPTEAFF	TGTGCCAGCACCTTTCAGGGACAGGGCCCCACTGAAGCTTTCTTT	few	TRBJ1-1	NA	TRBV21-1
CASSLNTDYGCTF	TGTGCCAGCAGCCTTAATACAGACTATGGCTGCACCTTC	once	TRBJ1-2	NA	TRBV28
CAWSGTEQFSF	TGTGCCTGGAGCGGGACCGAGCAGTTTAGCTTC	few	TRBJ2-7	NA	TRBV30
CSARDSRLPRTDTQYF	TGCAGTGCTAGAGATTCCCGACTACCCCGCACAGATACGCAGTATTTT	few	TRBJ2-3	NA	TRBV20-1
CASSMIPGAGGYEQYF	TGTGCCAGTAGTATGATCCCGGGGGCCGGAGGTTACGAGCAGTACTTC	few	TRBJ2-7	NA	TRBV19
CAWSVWGAANTEAFF	TGTGCCTGGAGTGTATGGGGCGCGGCGAACACTGAAGCTTTCTTT	NA	TRBJ1-1	NA	TRBV30
CASSDLDSPQETQYF	TGTGCCAGCTCAGACCTGGACTCCCCTCAAGAGACCCAGTACTTC	NA	TRBJ2-5	NA	TRBV6-2/TRBV6-3
CASSYRDSGELFF	TGTGCCAGCAGTTACAGGGACTCCGGGGAGCTGTTTTTT	NA	TRBJ2-2	NA	TRBV6-5
CASQGGPTEAFF	TGTGCCTCCCAGGGAGGACCCACTGAGGCTTTCTTT	NA	TRBJ1-1	NA	TRBV30
CASSAGGGNEQFF	TGTGCCAGCAGCGCCGGGGGGGGCAATGAGCAGTTCTTC	once	TRBJ2-1	TRBD2	TRBV7-3
CSALTGMNTEAFF	TGCAGCGCTCTGACAGGGATGAACACTGAAGCTTTCTTT	few	TRBJ1-1	TRBD1	TRBV29-1
CASSSVIVAGADPYEQYF	TGTGCCAGCAGTTCCGTCATAGTAGCGGGAGCGGATCCATACGAGCAGTACTTC	few	TRBJ2-7	TRBD2	TRBV27
CASRGYFNYGYTF	TGTGCCAGCAGGGGCTATTTTAACTATGGCTACACCTTC	few	TRBJ1-2	NA	TRBV28
CVLRQLNNSPLHF	TGTGTCCTTAGACAGCTTAATAATTCACCCCTCCACTTT	NA	TRBJ1-6	NA	TRBV2